This TCR beta chain is drawn from a study of identical twins. This CDR3 is built from 16 residues. The junction had 7 bases not matched to a gene; V was cut back by 4 bases and J by 1 base. The germline V gene encodes CDR1 SGHDT and CDR2 YYEEEE. TCRdb re-called the 5' RACE reads through MiXCR, storing one row per CDR3 protein. The sample consists of 400,000 to 600,000 distinct CDR3 sequences, around 24% of them appearing once. Study results and caveats: It was cross-sectional statistical analysis, not following the same donors, that the conclusions relied on.

This clonotype has just a few counts. Its antigen is not known. Everyone who donated was a healthy Caucasian. The same data also went into a second study, on yellow fever vaccine responses in identical twins.

The source material was CD4+ T cells sorted from blood. The receptor comes from a woman aged 18-29 years in good health. The V gene is TRBV5-6, the J gene TRBJ2-2; 7 bases align to TRBD1. The CDR3 loop is CASSPPGQWNTGELFF. CDR3 nucleotide sequence: TGTGCCAGCAGCCCACCGGGACAGTGGAACACCGGGGAGCTGTTTTTT.